The clone carrying this T cell receptor (beta chain) has just a few counts. This record belongs to a study of T-cell reconstitution after alpha-beta-depleted transplantation in children. Unique molecular identifiers were built into the TCRbeta library. One entry per CDR3 protein, called by TCRdb with MiXCR from the PCR reads. Altogether 300,000 to 400,000 distinct CDR3 sequences are present, roughly 16% being singletons, with the ten largest covering just over 40%. The J segment lost 15 bases and the V segment lost 3 bases, leaving 11 bases of the junction unmatched. The CDR3 covers 12 residues. The germline gives CDR1 SQVTM, CDR2 ANQGSEA.

The starting material was PBMCs, mostly from graft donor cells, obtained 360 days after TCRalphabeta/CD19-depleted stem cell transplant. This chain uses TRBV29-1 with TRBJ2-4; TRBD2 aligns across 7 bases. The clonotype was recovered from a male patient aged 2-15 years who had a stem cell transplant for acute lymphoblastic leukemia, so the T cells may come from the graft donor. The CDR3 reads CSVEMGGESRYF. In nucleotides, the CDR3 is TGCAGCGTTGAGATGGGGGGGGAGTCGCGGTACTTC.